This T cell receptor beta chain was sequenced in a study of blood T cell repertoires in COVID-19. Study context: The United States, Italy and Spain supplied acute and convalescent COVID-19 samples. PBMCs, B-cell-depleted T cells, or T cells were the source of the cDNA or gDNA that made up the material.

CDR3 size: 15 residues. Trimming shortened V by 3 bases and J by 3 bases, and 13 bases separated the two germline ends. Germline values: CDR1 WNHNN, CDR2 SYGVQD (reference sequence). The authors' processing: Reference gene primer amplification gave estimated nucleated cell counts. Profiling relied on immunoSEQ multiplex PCR, and the TCRdb table lists in-frame clones only, not all of them. V and J calls plus clone size are reproduced from that table; the DNA served to infer D and trimming. The table records approximately 90,000 clones, around 90% of them present only once. The sample taken for sequencing was peripheral blood. This chain uses TRBV10-1 with TRBJ2-3; the D gene is possibly TRBD2 (5 bases). The receptor's source is a man between 60 and 70 years old with COVID-19, enrolled during active disease. CDR3: CASSEIGLDTDTQYF. The CDR3 nucleotides read TGCGCCAGCAGTGAAATCGGACTTGATACAGATACGCAGTATTTT.